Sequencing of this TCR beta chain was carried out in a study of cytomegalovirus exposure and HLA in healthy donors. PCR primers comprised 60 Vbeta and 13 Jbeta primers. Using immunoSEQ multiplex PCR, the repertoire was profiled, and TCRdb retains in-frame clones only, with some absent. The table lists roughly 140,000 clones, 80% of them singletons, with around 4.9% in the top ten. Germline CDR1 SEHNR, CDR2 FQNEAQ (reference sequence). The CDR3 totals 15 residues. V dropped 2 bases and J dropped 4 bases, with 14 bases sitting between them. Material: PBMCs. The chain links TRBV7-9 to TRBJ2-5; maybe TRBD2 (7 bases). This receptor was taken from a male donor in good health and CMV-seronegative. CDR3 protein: CASSLWGGSGETQYF. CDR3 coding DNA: TGTGCCAGCAGCTTATGGGGGGGCAGCGGAGAGACCCAGTACTTC.